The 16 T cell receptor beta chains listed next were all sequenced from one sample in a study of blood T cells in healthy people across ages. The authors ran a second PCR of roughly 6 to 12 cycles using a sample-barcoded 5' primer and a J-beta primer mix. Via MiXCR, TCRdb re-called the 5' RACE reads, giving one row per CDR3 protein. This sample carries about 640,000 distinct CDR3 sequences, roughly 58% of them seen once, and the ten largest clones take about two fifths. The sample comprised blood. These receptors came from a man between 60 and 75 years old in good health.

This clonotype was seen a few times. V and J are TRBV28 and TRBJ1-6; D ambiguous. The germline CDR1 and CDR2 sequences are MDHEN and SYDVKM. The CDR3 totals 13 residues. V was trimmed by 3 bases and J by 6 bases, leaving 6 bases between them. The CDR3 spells CASSLSRNSPLHF. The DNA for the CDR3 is TGTGCCAGCAGTTTGAGTCGTAATTCACCCCTCCACTTT.

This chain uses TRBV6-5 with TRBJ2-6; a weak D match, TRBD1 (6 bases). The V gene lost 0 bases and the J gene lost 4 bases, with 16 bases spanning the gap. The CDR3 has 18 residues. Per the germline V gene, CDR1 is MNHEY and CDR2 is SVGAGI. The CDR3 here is CASSYSGTPRQGANVLTF. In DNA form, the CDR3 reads TGTGCCAGCAGTTACTCGGGGACACCCCGTCAAGGGGCCAACGTCCTGACTTTC.

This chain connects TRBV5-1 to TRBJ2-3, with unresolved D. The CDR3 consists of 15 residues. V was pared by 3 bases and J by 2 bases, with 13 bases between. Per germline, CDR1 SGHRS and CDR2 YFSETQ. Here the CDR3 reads CASSSSLENTDTQYF. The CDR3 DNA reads TGCGCCAGCAGCTCGTCCCTAGAGAACACAGATACGCAGTATTTT.

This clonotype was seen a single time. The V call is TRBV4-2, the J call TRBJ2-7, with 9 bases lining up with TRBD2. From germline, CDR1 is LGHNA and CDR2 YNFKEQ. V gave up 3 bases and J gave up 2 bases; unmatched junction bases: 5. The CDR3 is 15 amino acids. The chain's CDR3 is CASSQSGGQTYEQYF. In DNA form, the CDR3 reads TGTGCCAGCAGCCAGAGCGGGGGGCAGACCTACGAGCAGTACTTC.

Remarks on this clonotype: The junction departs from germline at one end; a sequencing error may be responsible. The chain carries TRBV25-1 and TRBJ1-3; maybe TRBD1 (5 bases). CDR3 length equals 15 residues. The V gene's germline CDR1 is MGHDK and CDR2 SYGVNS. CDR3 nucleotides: TGTGCCAGCAGGCCTCCGGGACCCTCTGGAAACGCCATATATTTT. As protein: CASRPPGPSGNAIYF.

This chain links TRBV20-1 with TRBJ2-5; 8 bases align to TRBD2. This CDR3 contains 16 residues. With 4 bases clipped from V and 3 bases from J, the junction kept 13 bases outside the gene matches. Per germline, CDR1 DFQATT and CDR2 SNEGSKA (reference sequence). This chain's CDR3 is CSATSGLVGAEETQYF. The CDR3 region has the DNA TGCAGTGCTACATCGGGACTAGTGGGGGCCGAAGAGACCCAGTACTTC.

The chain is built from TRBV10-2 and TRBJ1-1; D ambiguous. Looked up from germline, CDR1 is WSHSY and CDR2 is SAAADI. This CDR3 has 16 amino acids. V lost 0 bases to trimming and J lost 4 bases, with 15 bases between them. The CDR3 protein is CASSESLGSRGTEAFF. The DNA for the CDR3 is TGCGCCAGCAGTGAGTCGCTAGGATCCAGAGGCACTGAAGCTTTCTTT.

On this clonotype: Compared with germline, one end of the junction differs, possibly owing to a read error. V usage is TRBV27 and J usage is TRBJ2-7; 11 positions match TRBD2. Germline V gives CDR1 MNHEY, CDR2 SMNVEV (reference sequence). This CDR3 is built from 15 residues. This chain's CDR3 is CANSFLAGGRYEQYF. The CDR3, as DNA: TGTGCCAACAGTTTCCTAGCGGGGGGACGTTACGAGCAGTACTTC.

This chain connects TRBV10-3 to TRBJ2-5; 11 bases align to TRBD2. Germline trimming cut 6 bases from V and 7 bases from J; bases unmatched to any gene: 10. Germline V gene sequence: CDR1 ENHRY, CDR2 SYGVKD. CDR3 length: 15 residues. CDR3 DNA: TGTGCCATCAGCCCGGGTCTAGCGGGGGGCGGGACCCAGTACTTC. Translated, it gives CAISPGLAGGGTQYF.

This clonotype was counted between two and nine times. The CDR3 DNA follows: TGTGCCATCAGTGGGACTAGCGGAGCTCAAGAGACCCAGTACTTC. Its protein product is CAISGTSGAQETQYF. This chain links TRBV10-3 with TRBJ2-5; the match to TRBD2 covers 10 bases. This CDR3 is 15 amino acids long. Germline V gene sequence: CDR1 ENHRY, CDR2 SYGVKD. V lost 4 bases to trimming and J lost 2 bases; unmatched junction nucleotides: 4.

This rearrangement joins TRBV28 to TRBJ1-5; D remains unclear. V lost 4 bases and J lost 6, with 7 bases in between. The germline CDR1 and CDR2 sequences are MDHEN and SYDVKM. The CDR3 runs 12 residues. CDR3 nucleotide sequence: TGTGCCAGCAGTTCCATGGGTCAGCCCCAGCATTTT. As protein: CASSSMGQPQHF.

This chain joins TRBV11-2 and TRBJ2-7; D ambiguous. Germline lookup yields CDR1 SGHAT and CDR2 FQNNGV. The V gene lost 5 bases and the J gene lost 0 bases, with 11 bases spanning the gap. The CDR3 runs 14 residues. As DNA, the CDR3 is TGTGCCAGCAGCACCCGTCCAGCCTCCTACGAGCAGTACTTC. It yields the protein CASSTRPASYEQYF.

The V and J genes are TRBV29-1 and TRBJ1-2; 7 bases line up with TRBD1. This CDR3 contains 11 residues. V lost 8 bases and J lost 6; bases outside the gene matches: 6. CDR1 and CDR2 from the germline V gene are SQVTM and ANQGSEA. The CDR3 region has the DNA TGCAGCCCTGGACAGGTGGATGGCTACACCTTC. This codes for CSPGQVDGYTF.

CDR3 residues: CSGNSPQIWETQYF. CDR3 nucleotides: TGCAGCGGTAATAGTCCCCAAATATGGGAGACCCAGTACTTC. The chain recombines TRBV29-1 with TRBJ2-7; D ambiguous. The end of the DNA fits TRBJ2-5 better, so the J call may be wrong. Germline CDR1 is SQVTM and CDR2 is ANQGSEA. This CDR3 is 14 amino acids long.

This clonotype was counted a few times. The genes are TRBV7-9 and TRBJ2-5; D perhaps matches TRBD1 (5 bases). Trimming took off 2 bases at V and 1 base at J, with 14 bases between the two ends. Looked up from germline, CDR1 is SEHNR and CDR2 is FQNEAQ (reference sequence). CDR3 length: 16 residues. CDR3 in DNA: TGTGCCAGCAGCTTATTGGGCGGTCAGGGCCAAGAGACCCAGTACTTC. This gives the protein CASSLLGGQGQETQYF. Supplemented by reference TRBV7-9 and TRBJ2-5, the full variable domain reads DTGVSQNPRHKITKRGQNVTFRCDPISEHNRLYWYRQTLGQGPEFLTYFQNEAQLEKSRLLSDRFSAERPKGSFSTLEIQRTEQGDSAMYLCASSLLGGQGQETQYFGPGTRLLVL.

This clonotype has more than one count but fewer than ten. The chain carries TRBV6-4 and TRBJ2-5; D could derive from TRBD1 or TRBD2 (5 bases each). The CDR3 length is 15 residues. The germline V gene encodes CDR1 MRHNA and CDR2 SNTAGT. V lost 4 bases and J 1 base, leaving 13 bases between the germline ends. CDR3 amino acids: CASSATGTVQETQYF. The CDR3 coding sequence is TGTGCCAGCAGTGCCACCGGGACGGTCCAAGAGACCCAGTACTTC.